One sample yielded the 18 T cell receptor beta chains listed below, sequenced in a study of blood T cell repertoires in COVID-19. Assay used: immunoSEQ multiplex PCR; TCRdb lists only in-frame clones, some missing. The sample has about 15,000 clones, around 80% seen once. The sequencing input was peripheral blood. These receptors all come from a man in his fifties or sixties with active or convalescent COVID-19.

The rearrangement links TRBV30 to TRBJ2-7; 11 bases fit TRBD2. The J segment lost 6 bases and the V segment lost 3 bases, leaving 4 bases of the junction unmatched. The germline V gene encodes CDR1 GTSNPN and CDR2 SVGIG (reference sequence). The CDR3 totals 13 residues. The CDR3 loop reads CAWRDTSGSEQYF. CDR3 in DNA: TGTGCCTGGAGGGATACTAGCGGGAGCGAGCAGTACTTC. Full variable domain (remainder filled in from reference TRBV30 and TRBJ2-7): SQTIHQWPATLVQPVGSPLSLECTVEGTSNPNLYWYRQAAGRGLQLLFYSVGIGQISSEVPQNLSASRPQDRQFILSSKKLLLSDSGFYLCAWRDTSGSEQYFGPGTRLTVT.

With regard to this clone: Mismatch with germline at one junction end may stem from a read error. The chain has TRBV7-3 and TRBJ2-2, with a possible D match to TRBD2 (5 bases). The CDR3 has 13 residues. Looked up from germline, CDR1 is SGHTA and CDR2 is FQGTGA. The CDR3 is CASSLTGHRGAVF. CDR3 coding DNA: TGTGCCAGCAGCTTAACGGGTCACCGGGGAGCTGTTTTT.

The chain carries TRBV28 and TRBJ2-3; 9 nucleotides line up with TRBD2. The CDR3 sequence is 17 residues long. With 5 bases clipped from V and 2 bases from J, the junction kept 11 bases outside the gene matches. Germline CDR1 and CDR2: MDHEN and SYDVKM. CDR3 bases: TGTGCCAGCAGTGCGGCGGGGGGGAGTTTCCTCACAGATACGCAGTATTTT. Translating it yields CASSAAGGSFLTDTQYF.

The V gene is TRBV7-7, the J gene TRBJ2-2, with 8 nucleotides matching TRBD1. There are 15 residues in the CDR3. CDR1 SSHAT and CDR2 FNYEAQ come from the germline V gene (reference sequence). The V and J ends lost 8 bases and 5 bases, in that order; junction bases with no gene match: 10. In DNA, the CDR3 is TGTGCCAGCGCCTCAGGGGGCAGGGGGACCGGGGAGCTGTTTTTT. This sequence encodes CASASGGRGTGELFF.

This chain joins TRBV29-1 and TRBJ2-7; 9 bases align to TRBD1. V lost 3 bases, J lost 4 bases, and 4 bases stayed unmatched. The CDR3 has 13 amino acids. CDR1 and CDR2 (germline): SQVTM, ANQGSEA. CDR3 amino acids: CSVDGTGMYEQYF. The CDR3 DNA reads as TGCAGCGTTGATGGGACAGGGATGTACGAGCAGTACTTC.

The V call is TRBV7-9, the J call TRBJ1-1; D is possibly TRBD1 (5 bases). The germline CDR1 and CDR2 sequences are SEHNR and FQNEAQ (reference sequence). V was pared by 3 bases and J by 7 bases, with 9 bases between. The CDR3 consists of 12 residues. CDR3 in amino acids: CASSFSGIEAFF. CDR3 in DNA: TGTGCCAGCAGCTTTTCAGGGATTGAAGCTTTCTTT.

The rearrangement links TRBV30 to TRBJ2-5, with D perhaps TRBD1 (6 bases). The V end lost 4 bases, the J end lost 6 bases, and 18 bases lay between the germline ends. CDR3 length: 14 residues. The germline CDR1 and CDR2 sequences are GTSNPN and SVGIG (reference sequence). The CDR3 spells CAWKPLQGVQTQYF. In DNA form, the CDR3 reads TGTGCCTGGAAGCCGCTACAGGGCGTCCAGACCCAGTACTTC.

The chain is built from TRBV25-1 and TRBJ2-3; TRBD2 aligns across 10 bases. CDR1 and CDR2 (germline): MGHDK, SYGVNS. This CDR3 comprises 15 residues. Germline trimming cut 4 bases from V and 3 bases from J; bases unmatched to any gene: 4. CDR3 protein: CASSAERGGTDTQYF. The CDR3 coding sequence is TGTGCCAGCAGTGCTGAGCGGGGGGGAACAGATACGCAGTATTTT.

CDR3 in amino acids: CASSEQGPPANTIYF. CDR3 nucleotide sequence: TGTGCCAGCAGTGAACAGGGTCCACCGGCAAACACCATATATTTT. V is TRBV2 and J is TRBJ1-3; weak D call: TRBD1 (5 bases). Germline V gives CDR1 SNHLY, CDR2 FYNNEI. Trimming cost V 2 bases and J 6 bases, with 14 bases left between them. The CDR3 has 15 amino acids.

The J gene is TRBJ2-5, the V gene TRBV29-1, with D uncertain. Germline V CDR1 and CDR2: SQVTM, ANQGSEA. V was pared by 4 bases and J by 1 base, with 7 bases between. The CDR3 spans 12 residues. The DNA of the CDR3 is TGCAGCGTTGGGGCCCTCCAAGAGACCCAGTACTTC. Its translation: CSVGALQETQYF.

This clone was picked up one time. The chain's CDR3 is CATSRDPGQLETQYF. The DNA for the CDR3 is TGTGCCACCAGCAGAGATCCAGGACAGCTAGAGACCCAGTACTTC. The rearrangement joins TRBV15 to TRBJ2-5; TRBD1 is a possible D gene (6 bases). This CDR3 has 15 residues. Germline V gene data show CDR1 as LNHNV and CDR2 as YYDKDF (reference sequence). V lost 0 bases to trimming and J lost 4 bases, with 12 bases between them.

The chain links TRBV6-5 to TRBJ2-7; 8 nucleotides line up with TRBD2. CDR1 and CDR2 from the germline V gene are MNHEY and SVGAGI. CDR3 length equals 14 residues. With 9 bases clipped from V and 0 bases from J, the junction kept 7 bases outside the gene matches. CDR3 in amino acids: CASLAGPSSYEQYF. CDR3 nucleotide sequence: TGTGCCAGTTTAGCGGGGCCTAGCTCCTACGAGCAGTACTTC.

The rearrangement joins TRBV5-1 to TRBJ2-3, with TRBD2 matching over 10 bases. There are 18 residues in the CDR3. The V gene's germline CDR1 is SGHRS and CDR2 YFSETQ. Trimming cost V 0 bases and J 4 bases; bases outside gene matches: 11. CDR3 amino acids: CASSLAASGSGGPDTQYF. CDR3 coding DNA: TGCGCCAGCAGCTTGGCCGCTAGCGGGAGTGGGGGGCCAGATACGCAGTATTTT.

The chain's CDR3 is CASSGDRRDFSSYNEQFF. The DNA of the CDR3 is TGTGCCAGCAGTGGGGACAGGCGAGACTTTAGCTCCTACAATGAGCAGTTCTTC. The V and J genes are TRBV6-4 and TRBJ2-1; 8 positions match TRBD1. Per germline, CDR1 MRHNA and CDR2 SNTAGT. Trimming at V came to 4 bases and at J to 0 bases, leaving 11 bases not matched to a gene. The CDR3 loop spans 18 amino acids.

The chain recombines TRBV2 with TRBJ1-2; D is unclear. Trimming left V 10 bases short and J 5 bases short, with 11 bases between. CDR3 length: 11 residues. Per germline, CDR1 SNHLY and CDR2 FYNNEI. The CDR3 DNA follows: TGTGCCACAATAGGAGGTTATGGCTACACCTTC. It yields the protein CATIGGYGYTF. Together with reference TRBV2 and TRBJ1-2, the CDR3 gives the full variable domain: EPEVTQTPSHQVTQMGQEVILRCVPISNHLYFYWYRQILGQKVEFLVSFYNNEISEKSEIFDDQFSVERPDGSNFTLKIRSTKLEDSAMYFCATIGGYGYTFGSGTRLTVV.

The chain employs TRBV6-6 and TRBJ1-1, with TRBD1 as a possible D gene (5 bases). CDR1 MNHNY and CDR2 SVGAGI come from the germline V gene (reference sequence). Trimming removed 6 bases at V and 5 bases at J, with 16 bases between. This CDR3 has 14 amino acids. Written as DNA, the CDR3 is TGTGCCAGCAGCCCCGGAGCGGGGGGGACTGAAGCTTTCTTT. Its protein product is CASSPGAGGTEAFF.

The chain employs TRBV3-1 (or the pseudogene TRBV3-2) and TRBJ2-5; 10 bases fit TRBD2. In germline, CDR1 is LGHDT, CDR2 YNNKEL (reference sequence). Trimming at V came to 4 bases and at J to 5 bases, leaving 10 bases not matched to a gene. The CDR3 extends over 16 amino acids. CDR3 sequence (DNA): TGTGCCAGCAGCCCGATGACTAGCGGGCGAGGGGAGACCCAGTACTTC. Residues: CASSPMTSGRGETQYF.

This chain links TRBV3-1 (or the pseudogene TRBV3-2) with TRBJ2-5; D unresolved. CDR3 length: 18 amino acids. Trimming took off 0 bases at V and 0 bases at J, with 17 bases between the two ends. Germline V CDR1 and CDR2: LGHDT, YNNKEL (reference sequence). The CDR3 loop reads CASSQDPRGRPYQETQYF. The CDR3 bases are TGTGCCAGCAGCCAAGATCCGAGAGGCCGCCCGTACCAAGAGACCCAGTACTTC.